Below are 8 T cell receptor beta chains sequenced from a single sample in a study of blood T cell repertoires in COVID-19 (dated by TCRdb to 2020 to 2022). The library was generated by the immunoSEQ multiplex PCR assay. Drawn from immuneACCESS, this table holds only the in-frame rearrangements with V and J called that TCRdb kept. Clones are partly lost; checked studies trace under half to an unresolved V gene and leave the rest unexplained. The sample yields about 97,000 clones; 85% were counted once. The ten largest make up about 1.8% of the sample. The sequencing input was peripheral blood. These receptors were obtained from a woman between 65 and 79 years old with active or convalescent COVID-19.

CDR3: CASSSGQSNTEAFF. In nucleotides, the CDR3 is TGTGCCAGCAGTTCCGGACAGTCGAACACTGAAGCTTTCTTT. V is TRBV27 and J is TRBJ1-1; D possibly corresponds to TRBD1 (6 bases). Germline V CDR1 and CDR2: MNHEY, SMNVEV (reference sequence). The germline V and J ends were trimmed by 4 bases and 1 base, with 10 bases remaining between them. CDR3 length: 14 residues.

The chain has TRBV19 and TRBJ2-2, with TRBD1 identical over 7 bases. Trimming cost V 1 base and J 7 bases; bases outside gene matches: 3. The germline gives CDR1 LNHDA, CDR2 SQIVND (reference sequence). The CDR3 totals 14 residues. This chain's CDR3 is CASSIATGIGELFF. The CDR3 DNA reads TGTGCCAGTAGTATAGCGACAGGGATCGGGGAGCTGTTTTTT.

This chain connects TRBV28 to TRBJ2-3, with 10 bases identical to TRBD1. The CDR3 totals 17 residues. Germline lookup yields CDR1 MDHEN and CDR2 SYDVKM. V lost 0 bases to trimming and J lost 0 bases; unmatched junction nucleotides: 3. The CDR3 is CASSLWGQGSSTDTQYF. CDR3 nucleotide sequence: TGTGCCAGCAGTTTATGGGGACAGGGGTCTAGCACAGATACGCAGTATTTT.

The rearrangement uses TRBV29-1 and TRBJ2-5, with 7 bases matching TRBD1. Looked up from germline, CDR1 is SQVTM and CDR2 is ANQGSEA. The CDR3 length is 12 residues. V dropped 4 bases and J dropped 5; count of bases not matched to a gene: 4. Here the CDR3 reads CSVVIRGETQYF. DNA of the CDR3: TGCAGCGTTGTAATCAGGGGGGAGACCCAGTACTTC.

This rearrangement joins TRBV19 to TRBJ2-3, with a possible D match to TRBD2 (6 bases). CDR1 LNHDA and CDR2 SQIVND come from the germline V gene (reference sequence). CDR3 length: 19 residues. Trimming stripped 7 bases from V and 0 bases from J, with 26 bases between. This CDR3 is CASTPEGGTTLTSTDTQYF. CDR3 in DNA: TGTGCCAGTACCCCGGAGGGAGGTACAACACTAACTAGCACAGATACGCAGTATTTT.

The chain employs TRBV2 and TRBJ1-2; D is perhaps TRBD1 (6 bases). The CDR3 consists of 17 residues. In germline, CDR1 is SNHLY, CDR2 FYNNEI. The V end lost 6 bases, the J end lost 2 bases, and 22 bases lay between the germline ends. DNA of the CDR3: TGTGCCAGCAGAGAAAAGCCCTCCAGGGGAATGAACTATGGCTACACCTTC. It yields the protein CASREKPSRGMNYGYTF.

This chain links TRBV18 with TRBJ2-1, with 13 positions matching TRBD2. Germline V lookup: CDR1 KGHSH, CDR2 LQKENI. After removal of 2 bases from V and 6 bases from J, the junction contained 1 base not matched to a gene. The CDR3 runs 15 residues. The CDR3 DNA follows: TGTGCCAGCTCACCAGGACTAGCGGGGGTCAATGAGCAGTTCTTC. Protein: CASSPGLAGVNEQFF. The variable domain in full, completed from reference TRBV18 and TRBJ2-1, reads NAGVMQNPRHLVRRRGQEARLRCSPMKGHSHVYWYRQLPEEGLKFMVYLQKENIIDESGMPKERFSAEFPKEGPSILRIQQVVRGDSAAYFCASSPGLAGVNEQFFGPGTRLTVL.

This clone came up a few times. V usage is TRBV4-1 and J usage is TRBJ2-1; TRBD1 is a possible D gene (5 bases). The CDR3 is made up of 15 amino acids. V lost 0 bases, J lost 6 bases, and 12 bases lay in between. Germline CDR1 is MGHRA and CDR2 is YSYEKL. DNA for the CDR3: TGCGCCAGCAGCCAAGACTTAGGACACCTCAATGAGCAGTTCTTC. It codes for CASSQDLGHLNEQFF.